The clone carrying this T cell receptor beta chain was observed many times. The target antigen is unknown. MiXCR, run by TCRdb on the 5' RACE reads, gives a single entry per CDR3 protein. The table lists around 300,000 distinct CDR3 sequences, approximately 15% of them singletons, with about 24% in the top ten. This sample stems from a study of T-cell memory formation after mild COVID-19. Study-wide results and caveats: From day 15 to 85, contracting clones were balanced between CD4 and CD8, whereas later expanders leaned toward CD4+.

J gave up 5 bases and V 6 bases, and 7 bases lay outside the gene matches. This CDR3 is built from 16 residues. The chain links TRBV12-3 or TRBV12-4 to TRBJ2-2; 12 bases agree with TRBD2. The receptor was derived from a man younger than 30 who had mild COVID-19 (a few samples of this study predate the infection). Cell type and time point are not known. The sequenced sample consisted of PBMCs or a T cell subset sorted from them (not recorded which). CDR3 nucleotide sequence: TGTGCCAGCAGCCTCACTAGCGGGGGGCATACCGGGGAGCTGTTTTTT. Amino acid sequence: CASSLTSGGHTGELFF.